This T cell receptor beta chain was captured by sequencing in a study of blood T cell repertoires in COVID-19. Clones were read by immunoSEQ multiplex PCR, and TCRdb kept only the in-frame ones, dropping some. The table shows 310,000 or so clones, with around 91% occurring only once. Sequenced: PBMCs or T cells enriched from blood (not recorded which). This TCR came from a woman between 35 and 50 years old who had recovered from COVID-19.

In DNA, the CDR3 is TGCGCCAGCAGCTTTCGGACTAGCGGGAGCGGAGAGACCCAGTACTTC. Amino acid sequence: CASSFRTSGSGETQYF. The V and J genes are TRBV5-1 and TRBJ2-5; 13 bases fit TRBD2. The V segment lost 2 bases and the J segment 4 bases; nucleotides outside the gene matches: 5. The CDR3 consists of 16 residues. The germline V gene has CDR1 SGHRS and CDR2 YFSETQ.